This T cell receptor beta chain came from a study of T cell repertoires in cytomegalovirus infection (dated by TCRdb to the late 2010s). About the investigation overall: Alongside well-studied HLA-B-restricted epitopes, the peptide stimulations were aimed at recently identified HLA-C-restricted CMV epitopes, whose presentation resists viral immunomodulation. Because public TCR beta signatures pointed to carriage of CMV infection together with the matching HLA type, the HLA type of each donor mattered for the analysis.

This clonotype was seen at least ten times. Which antigen it targets is not known. Qualities for individual bases were not recorded, and no much larger clone is one base off. Per the publication, the treatment or condition label means: in vitro stimulation with specific CMV peptide epitopes to enrich CMV-specific T cells. Findings and caveats that apply to the study as a whole: In the ex vivo response, HLA-C-restricted CMV-specific TCR beta clonotypes were dominant, and in two of eight donors the single most frequent clonotype came from this HLA-C-restricted group. In both this cohort and an independent cohort of some 380 donors, the cumulative frequency of public TCR beta family members distinguished carriers of CMV infection plus the relevant HLA type.

Instrument on record: Illumina HiSeq 1500. TCRdb trimmed public reads at Q25 via fastp, called clones via MiXCR and kept in-frame beta chains. Under each unique CDR3 protein, matching rows form one entry showing the most common genes and DNA. A total of about 830,000 distinct CDR3 sequences appear in this sample, around a third of them only once. The ten largest clones add up to 9.5% to 15% of the sample. The receptor's source is a human donor in good health (CMV status not recorded). Some clones in this sample may be carry-over from other donors' samples. Source: cultured CD8+ T cells from PBMCs, taken from culture after CMV antigen stimulation.

The nucleotides read TGTGCCAGCAGCTTAACAATAAACAGAGAGCAGTACGTC. It codes for CASSLTINREQYV. The receptor chain draws on TRBV7-8 and TRBJ2-7; a confident D gene designation cannot be given. Relative to germline, V is 2 bases shorter and J is 7 bases shorter, with 12 bases between their ends. The germline V gene provides CDR1 SGHVS and CDR2 FQNEAQ. The CDR3 sequence holds 13 residues, the cysteine and valine included. Of all the DNA, just the CDR3 is kept, 39 bases in frame from base 1.